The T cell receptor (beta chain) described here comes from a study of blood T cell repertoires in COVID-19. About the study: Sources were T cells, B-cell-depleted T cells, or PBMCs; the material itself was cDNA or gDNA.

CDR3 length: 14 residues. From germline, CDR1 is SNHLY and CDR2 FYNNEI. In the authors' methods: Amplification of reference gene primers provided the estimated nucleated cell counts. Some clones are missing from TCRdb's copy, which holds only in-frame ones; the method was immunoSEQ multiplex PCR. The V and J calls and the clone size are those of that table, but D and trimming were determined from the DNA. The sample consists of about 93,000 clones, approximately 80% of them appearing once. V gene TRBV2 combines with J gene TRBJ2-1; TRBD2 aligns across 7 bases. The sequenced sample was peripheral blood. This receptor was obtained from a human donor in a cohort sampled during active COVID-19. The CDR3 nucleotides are TGTGCTTCCACAAGGCTAGCGGCCTACAATGAGCAGTTCTTC. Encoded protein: CASTRLAAYNEQFF.